The 27 T cell receptor beta chains below all came from one sample that was sequenced in a study of cytomegalovirus exposure and HLA in healthy donors. The method was immunoSEQ multiplex PCR; TCRdb's version includes in-frame clones alone and lacks a portion of them. This table holds about 160,000 clones, under 90% found once. Sample: PBMCs. The receptors shown here come from a man between 18 and 35 years old in good health and CMV-seropositive.

The CDR3 sequence is CAWSSFMRGGAPGELFF. In nucleotides, the CDR3 is TGTGCCTGGAGTTCTTTCATGCGCGGGGGGGCCCCCGGGGAGCTGTTTTTT. The chain has TRBV30 and TRBJ2-2, with TRBD2 matching 9 bases. This CDR3 comprises 17 residues. V lost 2 bases to trimming and J lost 6 bases; unmatched junction nucleotides: 13. In germline, CDR1 is GTSNPN, CDR2 SVGIG (reference sequence). Drawing the rest from reference TRBV30 and TRBJ2-2, the complete variable domain is SQTIHQWPATLVQPVGSPLSLECTVEGTSNPNLYWYRQAAGRGLQLLFYSVGIGQISSEVPQNLSASRPQDRQFILSSKKLLLSDSGFYLCAWSSFMRGGAPGELFFGEGSRLTVL.

The rearrangement uses TRBV2 and TRBJ2-5; 9 nucleotides line up with TRBD2. Trimming at V came to 2 bases and at J to 1 base, leaving 2 bases not matched to a gene. The CDR3 loop spans 15 amino acids. Germline V gene data show CDR1 as SNHLY and CDR2 as FYNNEI. The CDR3 loop is CASSELAGSQETQYF. As DNA, the CDR3 is TGTGCCAGCAGTGAACTAGCGGGGTCCCAAGAGACCCAGTACTTC.

V gene TRBV2 combines with J gene TRBJ2-2; possibly TRBD2 for D (5 bases). V was trimmed by 5 bases and J by 0 bases, leaving 13 bases between them. The germline V gene encodes CDR1 SNHLY and CDR2 FYNNEI. The CDR3 length is 16 residues. The CDR3 sequence is CASSLLSVTNTGELFF. CDR3 coding DNA: TGTGCCAGCAGTCTTCTTAGCGTCACGAACACCGGGGAGCTGTTTTTT.

The V call is TRBV29-1, the J call TRBJ2-1, with D unresolved. CDR1 is SQVTM and CDR2 is ANQGSEA in the germline V gene. V shed 4 bases and J shed 5 bases, with 6 bases lying between them. The CDR3 covers 11 residues. The CDR3 region is CSVAVDNEQFF. The CDR3 coding sequence is TGCAGCGTTGCAGTGGACAATGAGCAGTTCTTC.

V is TRBV19 and J is TRBJ2-1; TRBD2 agrees at 7 bases. V lost 2 bases to trimming and J lost 9 bases; unmatched junction nucleotides: 7. The CDR3 covers 14 residues. Germline CDR1 LNHDA, CDR2 SQIVND (reference sequence). CDR3 region: CASSITSGVGEQFF. The CDR3 coding sequence is TGTGCCAGTAGTATAACCAGCGGGGTTGGTGAGCAGTTCTTC.

The rearrangement uses TRBV18 and TRBJ1-3, with 10 positions matching TRBD1. Germline CDR1 and CDR2: KGHSH and LQKENI. J was trimmed by 0 bases and V by 2 bases; bases with no gene match: 4. The CDR3 is made up of 17 amino acids. CDR3: CASSPRTGGGSGNTIYF. The CDR3 DNA sequence: TGTGCCAGCTCACCAAGGACAGGGGGAGGCTCTGGAAACACCATATATTTT. The whole variable domain, remainder taken from reference TRBV18 and TRBJ1-3, is NAGVMQNPRHLVRRRGQEARLRCSPMKGHSHVYWYRQLPEEGLKFMVYLQKENIIDESGMPKERFSAEFPKEGPSILRIQQVVRGDSAAYFCASSPRTGGGSGNTIYFGEGSWLTVV.

The V gene is TRBV7-2, the J gene TRBJ2-7; D possibly corresponds to TRBD2 (6 bases). CDR3 length: 14 amino acids. V was pared by 5 bases and J by 2 bases, with 13 bases between. Germline V CDR1 and CDR2: SGHTA, FQGNSA. CDR3 bases: TGTGCCAGCAGCCCACGAGAGCGGGCCTACGAGCAGTACTTC. Protein sequence: CASSPRERAYEQYF.

The V gene is TRBV18, the J gene TRBJ1-1, with TRBD1 as a possible D gene (6 bases). V was cut by 3 bases and J by 1 base, with 24 bases left in between. Germline CDR1 and CDR2: KGHSH and LQKENI. The CDR3 is 19 amino acids. CDR3 DNA sequence: TGTGCCAGCTCACCTAGACAAGGACAGCAAACAAAAGGGAACACTGAAGCTTTCTTT. This codes for CASSPRQGQQTKGNTEAFF.

In regard to this clone: Other DNA sequences in the same sample also yield this CDR3. The rearrangement uses TRBV5-1 and TRBJ2-2; tentatively, D is TRBD2 (6 bases). This CDR3 contains 15 residues. Germline V CDR1 and CDR2: SGHRS, YFSETQ. V lost 7 bases to trimming and J lost 0 bases, with 13 bases between them. CDR3 amino acids: CASGSGLANTGELFF. The CDR3 region has the DNA TGCGCCAGCGGATCGGGACTCGCGAACACCGGGGAGCTGTTTTTT.

Regarding this clone: Other DNA variants within this sample encode the same CDR3. The chain is built from TRBV19 and TRBJ2-7, with TRBD2 matching over 13 bases. Per germline, CDR1 LNHDA and CDR2 SQIVND (reference sequence). This CDR3 contains 14 residues. V dropped 4 bases and J dropped 3; count of bases not matched to a gene: 0. The DNA for the CDR3 is TGTGCCAGTAGTAGACTAGCGGGGGGCTACGAGCAGTACTTC. It translates to CASSRLAGGYEQYF.

This clone was counted between two and nine times. V and J are TRBV27 and TRBJ2-3; D gene ambiguous. Trimming took off 5 bases at V and 5 bases at J, with 11 bases between the two ends. This CDR3 contains 13 residues. Germline-derived CDR1 and CDR2 are MNHEY and SMNVEV (reference sequence). This CDR3 is CASSPLGLDTQYF. The CDR3 region has the DNA TGTGCCAGCAGTCCGCTAGGCTTAGATACGCAGTATTTT.

This clone came up a few times. This chain joins TRBV5-1 and TRBJ2-3; the D gene is possibly TRBD2 (6 bases). Germline CDR1 SGHRS, CDR2 YFSETQ. V was cut by 5 bases and J by 1 base, with 11 bases left in between. The CDR3 consists of 14 residues. The CDR3 nucleotides read TGCGCCAGCAGATCGGGAGAGGGCACAGATACGCAGTATTTT. Protein: CASRSGEGTDTQYF.

This chain uses TRBV27 with TRBJ2-7; D remains unclear. The CDR3 runs to 13 residues. The V and J ends lost 3 bases and 4 bases respectively, with 10 bases between them. Germline assignment: CDR1 MNHEY and CDR2 SMNVEV (reference sequence). CDR3 nucleotides: TGTGCCAGCAGTTTCAGTCGAGGTTACGAGCAGTACTTC. Translating it yields CASSFSRGYEQYF.

V is TRBV2 and J is TRBJ2-1, with D unresolved. The CDR3 is 12 residues long. Trimming removed 1 base at V and 10 bases at J, with 8 bases between. Germline values: CDR1 SNHLY, CDR2 FYNNEI. As DNA, the CDR3 is TGTGCCAGCAGTGAAGAACTAACCGAGCAGTTCTTC. Translated, it gives CASSEELTEQFF.

The CDR3 region is CASSLADWRSSSYEQYF. CDR3 sequence (DNA): TGTGCCAGCAGCTTAGCCGATTGGAGGTCCAGCTCCTACGAGCAGTACTTC. This sequence joins TRBV7-9 and TRBJ2-7, with D possibly being TRBD2 (5 bases). The CDR3 runs 17 residues. Germline CDR1 reads SEHNR; CDR2 reads FQNEAQ (reference sequence). The V end was cut by 0 bases, the J end by 0 bases, with 15 bases between.

J is TRBJ2-3 and V is TRBV5-1, with TRBD2 as a possible D gene (6 bases). Germline CDR1 is SGHRS and CDR2 is YFSETQ. The V gene lost 2 bases and the J gene lost 4 bases, with 14 bases spanning the gap. This CDR3 comprises 15 residues. CDR3 nucleotides: TGCGCCAGCAGCTTTAGCGGCTTATCCGCAGATACGCAGTATTTT. Its translation is CASSFSGLSADTQYF.

V is TRBV2 and J is TRBJ2-2; 8 bases are shared with TRBD2. This CDR3 is 15 amino acids long. J was trimmed by 5 bases and V by 8 bases; bases with no gene match: 10. Germline V lookup: CDR1 SNHLY, CDR2 FYNNEI. For the CDR3, the DNA is TGTGCCAGCGGCTCCGGGACTAGTGCTACCGGGGAGCTGTTTTTT. Encoded protein: CASGSGTSATGELFF.

As concerns this clone: One end of the junction does not line up with germline, which may come from a read error. The chain joins TRBV5-6 to TRBJ2-7; 9 bases match TRBD1. This CDR3 is built from 12 residues. Germline CDR1 SGHDT, CDR2 YYEEEE. CDR3 in amino acids: CASSLATGGADF. The DNA of the CDR3 is TGTGCCAGCAGCTTGGCCACAGGGGGCGCCGACTTC.

The genes are TRBV18 and TRBJ2-7; no reliable D call. Germline V gene lookup returns CDR1 KGHSH and CDR2 LQKENI. The CDR3 is 15 amino acids. V lost 0 bases and J 0 bases, leaving 9 bases between the germline ends. The CDR3 loop is CASSPPNRDSYEQYF. DNA of the CDR3: TGTGCCAGCTCACCACCGAACAGAGACTCCTACGAGCAGTACTTC.

The chain couples TRBV13 to TRBJ2-3; possibly TRBD2 for D (6 bases). The CDR3 has 14 residues. Per the germline V gene, CDR1 is PRHDT and CDR2 is FYEKMQ (reference sequence). Trimming took 5 bases from V and 3 from J, leaving 12 bases between them. Here the CDR3 DNA reads TGTGCCAGCAGCCTGCGGACTATTACAGATACGCAGTATTTT. The encoded protein is CASSLRTITDTQYF. Full variable domain (missing parts from reference TRBV13 and TRBJ2-3): AAGVIQSPRHLIKEKRETATLKCYPIPRHDTVYWYQQGPGQDPQFLISFYEKMQSDKGSIPDRFSAQQFSDYHSELNMSSLELGDSALYFCASSLRTITDTQYFGPGTRLTVL.

The chain is built from TRBV4-2 and TRBJ2-1, with TRBD2 matching 7 bases. The CDR3 is made up of 15 amino acids. Trimming removed 0 bases from V and 9 bases from J; junction bases left unmatched: 8. Per the germline V gene, CDR1 is LGHNA and CDR2 is YNFKEQ. The CDR3 DNA sequence: TGTGCCAGCAGCCAAGAGAGGGACCGCGGGAGTGAGCAGTTCTTC. Protein sequence: CASSQERDRGSEQFF.

This clone was seen once. The chain recombines TRBV6-6 with TRBJ2-7; a possible D gene is TRBD2 (5 bases). V lost 7 bases and J lost 0, with 10 bases in between. Germline V lookup: CDR1 MNHNY, CDR2 SVGAGI (reference sequence). The CDR3 runs to 13 residues. This CDR3 is CASISRDSYEQYF. The CDR3 DNA reads as TGTGCCAGCATATCCCGGGACTCCTACGAGCAGTACTTC.

The chain joins TRBV19 to TRBJ2-1; D is possibly TRBD1 (6 bases). The CDR3 spans 13 residues. Germline CDR1 is LNHDA and CDR2 is SQIVND (reference sequence). With 3 bases removed from V and 6 bases from J, the gap between germline ends came to 9 bases. The CDR3 bases are TGTGCCAGTAGTATCCGAGGGGGCAATGAGCAGTTCTTC. Amino acid sequence: CASSIRGGNEQFF. The entire variable domain, with the rest obtained from reference TRBV19 and TRBJ2-1, is as follows: DGGITQSPKYLFRKEGQNVTLSCEQNLNHDAMYWYRQDPGQGLRLIYYSQIVNDFQKGDIAEGYSVSREKKESFPLTVTSAQKNPTAFYLCASSIRGGNEQFFGPGTRLTVL.

This chain joins TRBV11-2 and TRBJ2-2; no clear D gene. The CDR3 extends over 12 amino acids. Looked up from germline, CDR1 is SGHAT and CDR2 is FQNNGV. V lost 5 bases, J lost 6 bases, and 7 bases lay in between. The CDR3 protein is CASSPAAGELFF. The CDR3 DNA is TGTGCCAGCAGCCCCGCGGCCGGGGAGCTGTTTTTT.

The count of this clone is one. The CDR3 DNA is TGCGCCAGCAGCTTGGAACGGTTCTCTGGGGCCAACGTCCTGACTTTC. This encodes CASSLERFSGANVLTF. V usage is TRBV5-1 and J usage is TRBJ2-6; D is undetermined. This CDR3 is 16 amino acids long. Germline values: CDR1 SGHRS, CDR2 YFSETQ. Between the trimmed V and J ends, which lost 0 bases and 0 bases, there was a span of 7 bases. The complete variable domain, with remaining parts taken from reference TRBV5-1 and TRBJ2-6, reads KAGVTQTPRYLIKTRGQQVTLSCSPISGHRSVSWYQQTPGQGLQFLFEYFSETQRNKGNFPGRFSGRQFSNSRSEMNVSTLELGDSALYLCASSLERFSGANVLTFGAGSRLTVL.

This sequence joins TRBV5-1 and TRBJ2-6; 7 bases fit TRBD1. The germline gives CDR1 SGHRS, CDR2 YFSETQ. The CDR3 extends over 17 amino acids. The V segment lost 4 bases and the J segment 0 bases; nucleotides outside the gene matches: 7. The CDR3 region is CASSLTGVSSGANVLTF. CDR3 in DNA: TGCGCCAGCAGCCTTACAGGGGTGAGCTCTGGGGCCAACGTCCTGACTTTC.

This chain joins TRBV15 and TRBJ2-1; the match to TRBD2 covers 7 bases. V shed 5 bases, J shed 8 bases, and the junction held 15 bases outside the gene matches. There are 16 residues in the CDR3. Germline assignment: CDR1 LNHNV and CDR2 YYDKDF (reference sequence). Here the CDR3 DNA reads TGTGCCACCAGCGGTTTAAGACTAGCTGGCACGGATGAGCAGTTCTTC. This encodes CATSGLRLAGTDEQFF.